This TCR beta chain was identified in a study of blood T cells in healthy people across ages. General study findings and limits: Because sorting was not performed, PBMCs prevented conclusive naive versus antigen-experienced comparison. Diversity estimates drawn from one million T cells were deemed underestimates. Strong correlation was found linking TCR beta diversity to naive T cell percentage.

Comments on this clonotype: Its antigen is currently unknown.

Total RNA was isolated from each sample in quantities of at least 5.5 micrograms. Germline lookup yields CDR1 DFQATT and CDR2 SNEGSKA (reference sequence). Trimming removed 0 bases at V and 0 bases at J, with 15 bases between. This CDR3 contains 17 residues. A sample-barcoded 5' primer and a J-beta primer mix were used in a second PCR of about 7 to 12 cycles. One entry per CDR3 protein results from TCRdb running MiXCR on the 5' RACE reads. The sample holds 1.5 million to 2 million distinct CDR3 sequences; roughly 28% are singletons and the top ten take over 7%. This clonotype was obtained from a woman aged 25 to 39 in good health. The V call is TRBV20-1, the J call TRBJ1-3; D call uncertain. Sequencing was carried out using blood. The CDR3 DNA sequence: TGCAGTGCTAGAGATCCCCTTGAGGTCAGCTCTGGAAACACCATATATTTT. Protein: CSARDPLEVSSGNTIYF.